A selection of T cell receptor beta chains follows, all from one sample in a study of T cells in Graves' hyperthyroidism and ophthalmopathy. Each CDR3 protein gets one entry after TCRdb re-called the multiplex PCR reads with MiXCR. The table shows a few hundred thousand distinct CDR3 sequences, with approximately 17% occurring only once. The sequenced sample was blood. The source is a woman aged 55-70 years with Graves' ophthalmopathy. The CDR3 runs from the conserved cysteine through the conserved F or W. The order of the fields is V gene, J gene, clone size, D gene, CDR3 protein, CDR3 DNA. D genes are given only for firm matches. The listing skips clone size in some rows; elsewhere it reads once, few, many or a size class.

TRBV3-1	TRBJ1-2	.	TRBD1	CASSQPGQPSYGYTF	TGTGCCAGCAGCCAACCGGGACAGCCCTCTTATGGCTACACCTTC
TRBV27	TRBJ1-5	.	.	CASSFSQGNQPQHF	TGTGCCAGCTCATTTAGTCAGGGGAATCAGCCCCAGCATTTT
TRBV7-2	TRBJ2-7	many	.	CASSPRLISYEQYF	TGTGCCAGCAGCCCCAGGCTGATCTCCTACGAGCAGTACTTC
TRBV7-9	TRBJ2-2	.	.	CASTIQGELFF	TGTGCCAGCACCATCCAGGGGGAGCTGTTTTTT
TRBV19	TRBJ1-2	.	.	CASSILGGGYTF	TGTGCCAGTAGTATTCTGGGCGGGGGCTACACCTTC
TRBV11-2	TRBJ2-2	many	TRBD2	CASSLAALAGILKGTGELFF	TGTGCCAGCAGCTTAGCGGCACTAGCGGGGATACTTAAGGGAACCGGGGAGCTGTTTTTT
TRBV7-9	TRBJ2-7	many	.	CASSRLSGPVYEQYF	TGTGCCAGCAGCCGATTGTCCGGGCCAGTCTACGAGCAGTACTTC
TRBV7-2	TRBJ1-5	many	.	CASSSQQNQPQHF	TGTGCCAGCAGCTCTCAACAGAATCAGCCCCAGCATTTT
TRBV12-3/TRBV12-4	TRBJ1-1	many	.	CATHRDMENTEAFF	TGTGCCACCCACCGGGACATGGAGAACACTGAAGCTTTCTTT
TRBV5-8	TRBJ1-5	many	.	CASSHRNQPQHF	TGTGCCAGCAGCCACCGCAATCAGCCCCAGCATTTT
TRBV7-2	TRBJ2-1	many	TRBD1	CASSSQGAPYNEQFF	TGTGCCAGCAGCTCCCAGGGGGCTCCCTACAATGAGCAGTTCTTC
TRBV28	TRBJ2-7	many	.	CASSFGRELIYEQYF	TGTGCCAGCAGTTTCGGCCGGGAGCTTATTTACGAGCAGTACTTC
TRBV29-1	TRBJ2-6	few	.	CSIMNGGTPSF	TGCAGCATCATGAATGGCGGGACGCCCTCTTTC